These 30 T cell receptor beta chains were all obtained from the same sample, sequenced in a study of T cell clones after liver transplantation. TCRdb keeps only in-frame clones here, not all; method: immunoSEQ multiplex PCR. Here the sample spans roughly 72,000 clones, around 84% being singletons. The sample was CD4+ T cells from blood, taken around 48 months after liver transplant. The receptors were gathered from a human patient who received a liver transplant. Some T cells may be the graft donor's.

The V and J genes are TRBV10-3 and TRBJ2-5; D is possibly TRBD1 (6 bases). The CDR3 runs to 14 residues. CDR1 and CDR2 from the germline V gene are ENHRY and SYGVKD. V was cut by 6 bases and J by 2 bases, with 13 bases left in between. The CDR3, as DNA: TGTGCCATCAGAAATCTAGGACAGCAAGAGACCCAGTACTTC. Residues: CAIRNLGQQETQYF.

This sequence joins TRBV7-2 and TRBJ1-5; maybe TRBD1 (5 bases). Deletions cut 5 bases from V and 1 base from J, with 15 bases between. CDR1 SGHTA and CDR2 FQGNSA come from the germline V gene. There are 16 residues in the CDR3. The CDR3 sequence: CASSRGVGASNQPQHF. The DNA for the CDR3 is TGTGCCAGCAGCCGAGGGGTAGGGGCAAGCAATCAGCCCCAGCATTTT. The full variable domain, its missing parts supplied by reference TRBV7-2 and TRBJ1-5, is GAGVSQSPSNKVTEKGKDVELRCDPISGHTALYWYRQSLGQGLEFLIYFQGNSAPDKSGLPSDRFSAERTGGSVSTLTIQRTQQEDSAVYLCASSRGVGASNQPQHFGDGTRLSIL.

CDR3 nucleotide sequence: TGTGCCAGCAGTCTAAACGACGGAGGCACAGATACGCAGTATTTT. It yields the protein CASSLNDGGTDTQYF. V gene TRBV28 combines with J gene TRBJ2-3; D not certain. Trimming took 5 bases from V and 1 from J, leaving 13 bases between them. The CDR3 is 15 residues long. The germline gives CDR1 MDHEN, CDR2 SYDVKM.

The chain carries TRBV15 and TRBJ2-2; D ambiguous. Trimming left V 2 bases short and J 6 bases short, with 7 bases between. The CDR3 covers 13 residues. Germline V CDR1 and CDR2: LNHNV, YYDKDF (reference sequence). The CDR3 loop reads CATSRTSAGELFF. Written as DNA, the CDR3 is TGTGCCACCAGCAGAACCTCAGCCGGGGAGCTGTTTTTT.

This clone has more than one count but fewer than ten. The chain joins TRBV10-3 to TRBJ2-7; 10 bases map to TRBD1. V trimming: 4 bases; J trimming: 10 bases; junction bases outside the gene matches: 7. Looked up from germline, CDR1 is ENHRY and CDR2 is SYGVKD. The CDR3 has 13 amino acids. The CDR3 bases are TGTGCCATCAGTGTCGGGACAGGGGTCCAACAGTACTTC. This translates into CAISVGTGVQQYF.

This clone was detected only once. The rearrangement joins TRBV4-3 to TRBJ2-1; D is unresolved. The CDR3 is 16 amino acids. CDR1 and CDR2 (germline): LGHNA, YSLEER. V lost 0 bases and J lost 0, with 9 bases in between. Here the CDR3 DNA reads TGCGCCAGCAGCCAAGATAACCAACTCTCCTACAATGAGCAGTTCTTC. Translated, it gives CASSQDNQLSYNEQFF.

This sequence joins TRBV7-2 and TRBJ2-1; 10 bases are a match to TRBD2. Germline values: CDR1 SGHTA, CDR2 FQGNSA. This CDR3 spans 14 amino acids. Losses at the gene ends were 2 bases for V and 10 bases for J; bases not matched to a gene: 5. Written as DNA, the CDR3 is TGTGCCAGCAGCTTATATAGCGGGAGGACCGAGCAGTTCTTC. Amino acid sequence: CASSLYSGRTEQFF.

The chain couples TRBV19 to TRBJ1-1, with 8 bases aligning to TRBD1. Trimming took 7 bases from V and 5 from J; bases not matched to a gene: 12. The CDR3 is made up of 15 amino acids. Looked up from germline, CDR1 is LNHDA and CDR2 is SQIVND (reference sequence). In DNA, the CDR3 is TGTGCCAGTACCCTCTACCAGGGGGCCTATACTGAAGCTTTCTTT. It yields the protein CASTLYQGAYTEAFF.

The chain employs TRBV11-2 and TRBJ2-3; weak D call: TRBD2 (5 bases). Looked up from germline, CDR1 is SGHAT and CDR2 is FQNNGV. Trimming took 4 bases from V and 6 from J, leaving 14 bases between them. The CDR3 contains 14 residues. The CDR3 protein is CASSSHSGSDTQYF. As DNA, the CDR3 is TGTGCCAGCAGCTCCCACTCGGGGAGCGATACGCAGTATTTT.

The chain links TRBV11-3 to TRBJ2-1; the D gene is possibly TRBD1 (5 bases). V lost 3 bases to trimming and J lost 5 bases, with 14 bases between them. Germline V lookup: CDR1 SGHNT, CDR2 YENEEA. The CDR3 runs 15 residues. CDR3 DNA: TGTGCCAGCAGCTTTGGGCCCAGGGCCGACAATGAGCAGTTCTTC. Translating gives CASSFGPRADNEQFF.

V gene TRBV19 combines with J gene TRBJ2-3, with 10 nucleotides matching TRBD1. J gave up 5 bases and V 6 bases, and 8 bases lay outside the gene matches. In germline, CDR1 is LNHDA, CDR2 SQIVND (reference sequence). The CDR3 covers 15 residues. The CDR3 DNA reads TGTGCCAGTAGGGACCGGGACAGGGGAGTAGATACGCAGTATTTT. It encodes CASRDRDRGVDTQYF.

CDR3 region: CASSYTVGQPQHF. The CDR3 coding sequence is TGTGCCAGCAGTTACACAGTGGGCCAGCCCCAGCATTTT. The genes are TRBV6-5 and TRBJ1-5; D ambiguous. CDR3 length: 13 residues. The germline CDR1 and CDR2 sequences are MNHEY and SVGAGI. Trimming removed 2 bases at V and 7 bases at J, with 9 bases between.

The genes are TRBV5-1 and TRBJ1-2, with D hard to call. This CDR3 contains 13 residues. In germline, CDR1 is SGHRS, CDR2 YFSETQ. The V end lost 0 bases, the J end lost 7 bases, and 10 bases lay between the germline ends. CDR3 nucleotides: TGCGCCAGCAGCTTGGGGGAATCCGCTGGCTACACCTTC. Translating gives CASSLGESAGYTF.

The chain combines TRBV11-2 with TRBJ2-5; 14 nucleotides line up with TRBD2. The CDR3 spans 16 residues. CDR1 SGHAT and CDR2 FQNNGV come from the germline V gene. J lost 5 bases, V lost 4 bases, and 6 bases had no gene match. The CDR3 reads CASSSRLAGGRETQYF. For the CDR3, the DNA is TGTGCCAGCAGCTCTCGACTAGCGGGAGGGCGTGAGACCCAGTACTTC.

The chain joins TRBV7-9 to TRBJ1-6; TRBD1 is a possible D gene (5 bases). This CDR3 contains 16 residues. V lost 5 bases, J lost 10 bases, and 21 bases lay in between. Germline lookup yields CDR1 SEHNR and CDR2 FQNEAQ (reference sequence). CDR3 region: CASSPDRGTSDSPLHF. CDR3 bases: TGTGCCAGCAGCCCTGACCGGGGCACTTCGGACTCACCCCTCCACTTT.

This chain uses TRBV5-4 with TRBJ1-2; 9 nucleotides align to TRBD1. This CDR3 is 17 amino acids long. Germline CDR1 is SGHNT and CDR2 is YYREEE (reference sequence). V dropped 0 bases and J dropped 0; count of bases not matched to a gene: 6. The DNA for the CDR3 is TGTGCCAGCAGCTTGGGGACAGGGGCCCTAGCTAACTATGGCTACACCTTC. Translated: CASSLGTGALANYGYTF.

The chain recombines TRBV4-3 with TRBJ1-1; possibly TRBD1 for D (6 bases). V shed 4 bases and J shed 3 bases, with 15 bases lying between them. CDR1 is LGHNA and CDR2 is YSLEER in the germline V gene. The CDR3 length is 15 residues. CDR3 coding DNA: TGCGCCAGCAGCCGCGGGGGCCTCGGGGACACTGAAGCTTTCTTT. Amino acids: CASSRGGLGDTEAFF.

The V and J genes are TRBV9 and TRBJ1-1; D may be TRBD1 (6 bases). Germline CDR1 reads SGDLS; CDR2 reads YYNGEE. The V and J ends lost 2 bases and 2 bases respectively, with 10 bases between them. CDR3 length equals 14 residues. The CDR3 region has the DNA TGTGCCAGCAGCGTGGGGGGGCAAAACACTGAAGCTTTCTTT. Protein: CASSVGGQNTEAFF.

The rearrangement links TRBV4-3 to TRBJ2-3; D unresolved. V dropped 2 bases and J dropped 6 bases, with 9 bases sitting between them. The length of the CDR3 is 13 residues. Germline V gene lookup returns CDR1 LGHNA and CDR2 YSLEER. CDR3 amino acids: CASSQRGQDTQYF. CDR3 nucleotide sequence: TGCGCCAGCAGCCAACGCGGCCAGGATACGCAGTATTTT.

The chain carries TRBV2 and TRBJ1-5, with D maybe TRBD1 (5 bases). Trimming removed 6 bases at V and 0 bases at J, with 18 bases between. Germline V gene sequence: CDR1 SNHLY, CDR2 FYNNEI. The CDR3 sequence is 17 residues long. This CDR3 is CASSPLQEEDSNQPQHF. The CDR3 coding sequence is TGTGCCAGCAGCCCATTACAGGAAGAAGATAGCAATCAGCCCCAGCATTTT. Combining the CDR3 with reference TRBV2 and TRBJ1-5 gives the whole variable domain EPEVTQTPSHQVTQMGQEVILRCVPISNHLYFYWYRQILGQKVEFLVSFYNNEISEKSEIFDDQFSVERPDGSNFTLKIRSTKLEDSAMYFCASSPLQEEDSNQPQHFGDGTRLSIL.

The V gene is TRBV10-3, the J gene TRBJ2-3; 9 positions match TRBD1. J was trimmed by 0 bases and V by 0 bases; bases with no gene match: 4. Germline values: CDR1 ENHRY, CDR2 SYGVKD. CDR3 length equals 17 residues. In DNA, the CDR3 is TGTGCCATCAGTGAGTCGTGGACAGGGGAAAGCACAGATACGCAGTATTTT. Protein: CAISESWTGESTDTQYF.

This clone was seen once. The V and J genes are TRBV29-1 and TRBJ2-7, with 7 bases aligning to TRBD1. The V gene end was trimmed by 3 bases and the J gene end by 6 bases; junction bases not matched to a gene: 8. The CDR3 contains 13 residues. Germline CDR1 reads SQVTM; CDR2 reads ANQGSEA. The CDR3: CSVETGSWSEQYF. The DNA of the CDR3 is TGCAGCGTTGAGACAGGGTCATGGAGCGAGCAGTACTTC.

The chain joins TRBV29-1 to TRBJ2-3; 7 bases agree with TRBD2. The CDR3 has 14 amino acids. CDR1 is SQVTM and CDR2 is ANQGSEA in the germline V gene. V lost 3 bases to trimming and J lost 5 bases; unmatched junction nucleotides: 8. The CDR3 is CSVEGREYIDTQYF. CDR3 nucleotides: TGCAGCGTTGAGGGGCGGGAGTACATAGATACGCAGTATTTT.

J is TRBJ2-5 and V is TRBV5-1, with 11 positions matching TRBD2. The CDR3 has 18 amino acids. Losses at the gene ends were 0 bases for V and 4 bases for J; bases not matched to a gene: 11. The germline gives CDR1 SGHRS, CDR2 YFSETQ. The CDR3 is CASSLDGVAGGPAETQYF. CDR3 sequence (DNA): TGCGCCAGCAGCTTGGACGGGGTAGCGGGGGGGCCGGCAGAGACCCAGTACTTC.

The J gene is TRBJ1-1, the V gene TRBV4-1, with no clear D. The V gene's germline CDR1 is MGHRA and CDR2 YSYEKL. CDR3 length equals 16 residues. V was clipped by 4 bases and J by 5 bases, with 20 bases between them. This CDR3 is CASSPSGGGLRTEAFF. CDR3 sequence (DNA): TGCGCCAGCAGCCCCTCGGGAGGAGGGCTGCGGACTGAAGCTTTCTTT.

This clone was seen a few times. V is TRBV6-5 and J is TRBJ1-1; no reliable D call. Germline V gene lookup returns CDR1 MNHEY and CDR2 SVGAGI. The V gene lost 0 bases and the J gene lost 2 bases, with 7 bases spanning the gap. This CDR3 region has 14 residues. CDR3 DNA sequence: TGTGCCAGCAGTTACTCTGCACTAAACACTGAAGCTTTCTTT. It specifies CASSYSALNTEAFF.

The chain combines TRBV5-1 with TRBJ2-1; 7 positions match TRBD2. This CDR3 contains 15 residues. V shed 1 base, J shed 5 bases, and the junction held 6 bases outside the gene matches. Germline V lookup: CDR1 SGHRS, CDR2 YFSETQ. The CDR3, as DNA: TGCGCCAGCAGCTTGACCTCGCTAGCGGACAATGAGCAGTTCTTC. Its protein product is CASSLTSLADNEQFF. Using reference TRBV5-1 and TRBJ2-1 for the parts outside the CDR3, the full variable domain is KAGVTQTPRYLIKTRGQQVTLSCSPISGHRSVSWYQQTPGQGLQFLFEYFSETQRNKGNFPGRFSGRQFSNSRSEMNVSTLELGDSALYLCASSLTSLADNEQFFGPGTRLTVL.

The genes are TRBV4-3 and TRBJ2-1; possible D gene TRBD2, 7 bases. The germline V and J ends were trimmed by 0 bases and 5 bases, with 14 bases remaining between them. This CDR3 spans 16 amino acids. CDR1 and CDR2 from the germline V gene are LGHNA and YSLEER. CDR3 region: CASSQDRGGPHNEQFF. The CDR3 DNA reads as TGCGCCAGCAGCCAAGATAGGGGGGGGCCCCACAATGAGCAGTTCTTC.

The rearrangement uses TRBV9 and TRBJ1-2, with D possibly matching TRBD1 (6 bases). Germline lookup yields CDR1 SGDLS and CDR2 YYNGEE. This CDR3 is built from 14 residues. V lost 4 bases to trimming and J lost 4 bases, with 14 bases between them. This CDR3 reads CASSNTGWAYGYTF. As DNA, the CDR3 is TGTGCCAGCAGCAATACAGGGTGGGCCTATGGCTACACCTTC.

This clone showed up just a few times. CDR3: CASSESSKGQGPGGYTF. The CDR3 bases are TGTGCCAGCAGTGAATCGAGCAAGGGACAGGGTCCTGGCGGCTACACCTTC. This chain joins TRBV6-1 and TRBJ1-2; TRBD1 agrees at 9 bases. The CDR3 runs 17 residues. The ends lost 2 bases at V and 8 bases at J; junction bases unmatched: 15. CDR1 is MNHNS and CDR2 is SASEGT in the germline V gene.